This TCR beta chain stems from a study of response to subunit inactivated influenza vaccine. Details on this clonotype: Antigen: not known.

Each CDR3 protein gets one entry after TCRdb re-called the RT-PCR reads with MiXCR. The sample shows under 750,000 distinct CDR3 sequences, 12% of them seen only once. The V gene end was trimmed by 0 bases and the J gene end by 0 bases; junction bases not matched to a gene: 8. The CDR3 is made up of 16 amino acids. Germline V CDR1 and CDR2: DFQATT, SNEGSKA (reference sequence). Study conclusions and caveats: The authors put forward the suggestion that each seasonal influenza vaccination may bring in only a limited number of new T cells.

This sequence was found in a man in his fifties who received an inactivated influenza vaccine. The V call is TRBV20-1, the J call TRBJ2-7; 7 positions agree with TRBD2. The material sequenced was PBMCs from blood, taken on the day of vaccination. CDR3: CSARDPGPSGSYEQYF. Written as DNA, the CDR3 is TGCAGTGCTAGAGATCCGGGCCCTAGCGGCTCCTACGAGCAGTACTTC.